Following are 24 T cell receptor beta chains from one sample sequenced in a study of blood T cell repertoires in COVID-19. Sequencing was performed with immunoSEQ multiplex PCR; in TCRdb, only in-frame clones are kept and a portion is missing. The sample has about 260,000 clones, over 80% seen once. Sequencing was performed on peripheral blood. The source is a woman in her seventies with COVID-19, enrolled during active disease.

CDR3 nucleotides: TGTGCCAGCAGCTTAACAGGGGGCAGACAGCCCCAGCATTTT. This codes for CASSLTGGRQPQHF. The chain has TRBV7-9 and TRBJ1-5; 9 nucleotides match TRBD1. Germline V lookup: CDR1 SEHNR, CDR2 FQNEAQ (reference sequence). CDR3 size: 14 residues. The V segment lost 2 bases and the J segment 7 bases; nucleotides outside the gene matches: 3. Full variable domain (rest looked up from reference TRBV7-9 and TRBJ1-5): DTGVSQNPRHKITKRGQNVTFRCDPISEHNRLYWYRQTLGQGPEFLTYFQNEAQLEKSRLLSDRFSAERPKGSFSTLEIQRTEQGDSAMYLCASSLTGGRQPQHFGDGTRLSIL.

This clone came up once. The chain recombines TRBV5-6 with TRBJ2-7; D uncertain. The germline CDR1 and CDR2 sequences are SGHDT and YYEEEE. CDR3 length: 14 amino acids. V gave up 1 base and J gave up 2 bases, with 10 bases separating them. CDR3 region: CASSLPAVTYEQYF. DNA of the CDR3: TGTGCCAGCAGCTTGCCCGCGGTGACCTACGAGCAGTACTTC.

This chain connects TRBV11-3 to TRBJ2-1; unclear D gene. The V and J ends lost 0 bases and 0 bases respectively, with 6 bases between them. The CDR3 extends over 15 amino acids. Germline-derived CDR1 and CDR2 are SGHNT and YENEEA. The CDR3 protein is CASSLDAGSYNEQFF. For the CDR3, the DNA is TGTGCCAGCAGCTTAGATGCCGGCTCCTACAATGAGCAGTTCTTC.

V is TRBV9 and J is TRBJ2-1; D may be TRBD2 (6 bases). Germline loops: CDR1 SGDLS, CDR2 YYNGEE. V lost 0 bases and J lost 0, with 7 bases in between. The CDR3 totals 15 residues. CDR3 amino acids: CASSVGSGSYNEQFF. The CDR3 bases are TGTGCCAGCAGCGTAGGTAGCGGCTCCTACAATGAGCAGTTCTTC.

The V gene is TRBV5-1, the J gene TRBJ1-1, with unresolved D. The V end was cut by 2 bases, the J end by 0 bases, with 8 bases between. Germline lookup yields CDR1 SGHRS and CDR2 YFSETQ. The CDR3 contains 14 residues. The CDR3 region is CASSFETLNTEAFF. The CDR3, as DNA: TGCGCCAGCAGCTTTGAGACACTGAACACTGAAGCTTTCTTT.

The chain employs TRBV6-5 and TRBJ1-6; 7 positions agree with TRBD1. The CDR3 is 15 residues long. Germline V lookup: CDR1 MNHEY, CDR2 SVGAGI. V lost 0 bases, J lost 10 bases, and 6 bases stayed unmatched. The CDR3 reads CASSYSTGAVSPLHF. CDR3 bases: TGTGCCAGCAGTTACTCAACAGGGGCAGTATCACCCCTCCACTTT.

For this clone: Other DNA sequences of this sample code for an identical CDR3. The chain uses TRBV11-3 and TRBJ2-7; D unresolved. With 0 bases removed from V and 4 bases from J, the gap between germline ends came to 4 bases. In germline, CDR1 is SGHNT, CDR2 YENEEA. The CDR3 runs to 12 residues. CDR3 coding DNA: TGTGCCAGCAGCTTAGACCGGTACGAGCAGTACTTC. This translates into CASSLDRYEQYF.

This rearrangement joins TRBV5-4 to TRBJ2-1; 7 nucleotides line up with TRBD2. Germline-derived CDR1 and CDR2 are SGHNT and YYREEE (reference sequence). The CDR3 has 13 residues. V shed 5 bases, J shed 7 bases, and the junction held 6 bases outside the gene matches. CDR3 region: CASSGRAGNEQFF. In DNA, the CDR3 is TGTGCCAGCAGTGGTAGAGCGGGGAATGAGCAGTTCTTC.

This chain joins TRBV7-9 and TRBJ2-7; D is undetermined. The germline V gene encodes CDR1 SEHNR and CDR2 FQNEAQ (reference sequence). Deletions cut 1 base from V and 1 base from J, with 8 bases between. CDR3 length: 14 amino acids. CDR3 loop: CASSLGPRSYEQYF. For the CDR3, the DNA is TGTGCCAGCAGCTTAGGGCCCCGTTCCTACGAGCAGTACTTC.

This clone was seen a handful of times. CDR3 sequence: CASSKSDKNTEAFF. The CDR3, as DNA: TGTGCCAGCAGCAAAAGTGACAAGAACACTGAAGCTTTCTTT. The V call is TRBV2, the J call TRBJ1-1; D is unresolved. CDR1 is SNHLY and CDR2 is FYNNEI in the germline V gene. The length of the CDR3 is 14 residues. Trimming removed 6 bases from V and 1 base from J, with 12 bases in between. The entire variable domain, with the rest obtained from reference TRBV2 and TRBJ1-1, is as follows: EPEVTQTPSHQVTQMGQEVILRCVPISNHLYFYWYRQILGQKVEFLVSFYNNEISEKSEIFDDQFSVERPDGSNFTLKIRSTKLEDSAMYFCASSKSDKNTEAFFGQGTRLTVV.

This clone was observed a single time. The CDR3 region is CATSNIDYGYTF. The DNA of the CDR3 is TGTGCCACCAGTAATATCGACTATGGCTACACCTTC. This chain joins TRBV24-1 and TRBJ1-2; no clear D. This CDR3 is built from 12 residues. The V end lost 6 bases, the J end lost 3 bases, and 7 bases lay between the germline ends. Germline V gives CDR1 KGHDR, CDR2 SFDVKD.

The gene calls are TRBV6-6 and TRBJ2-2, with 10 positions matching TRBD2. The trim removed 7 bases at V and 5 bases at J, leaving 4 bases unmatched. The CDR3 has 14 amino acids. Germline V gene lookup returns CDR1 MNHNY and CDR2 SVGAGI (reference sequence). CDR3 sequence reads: CASTIAGGTGELFF. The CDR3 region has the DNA TGTGCCAGCACGATAGCGGGAGGTACCGGGGAGCTGTTTTTT.

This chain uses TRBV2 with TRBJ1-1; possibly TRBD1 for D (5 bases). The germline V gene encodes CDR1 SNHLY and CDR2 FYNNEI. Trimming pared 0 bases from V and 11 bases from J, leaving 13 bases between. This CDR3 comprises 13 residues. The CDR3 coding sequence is TGTGCCAGCAGTGAAGCCCTGGGACTTCGGGCTTTCTTT. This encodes CASSEALGLRAFF.

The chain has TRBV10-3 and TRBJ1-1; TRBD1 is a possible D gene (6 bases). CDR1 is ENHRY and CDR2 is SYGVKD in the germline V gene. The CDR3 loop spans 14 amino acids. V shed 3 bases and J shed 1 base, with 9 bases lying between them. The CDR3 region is CAISDRGTNTEAFF. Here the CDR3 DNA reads TGTGCCATCAGTGACAGGGGTACGAACACTGAAGCTTTCTTT.

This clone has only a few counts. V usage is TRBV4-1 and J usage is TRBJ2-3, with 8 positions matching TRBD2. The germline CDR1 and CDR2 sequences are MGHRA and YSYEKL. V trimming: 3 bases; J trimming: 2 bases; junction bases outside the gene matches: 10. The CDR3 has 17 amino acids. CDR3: CASSQAREAGNTDTQYF. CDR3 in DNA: TGCGCCAGCAGCCAGGCGCGGGAGGCGGGGAACACAGATACGCAGTATTTT.

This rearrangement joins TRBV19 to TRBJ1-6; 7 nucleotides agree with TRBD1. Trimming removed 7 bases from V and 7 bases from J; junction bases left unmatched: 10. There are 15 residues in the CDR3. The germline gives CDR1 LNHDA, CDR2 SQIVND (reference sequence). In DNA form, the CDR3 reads TGTGCCAGTACGAAGTCCGGGACAGCCAATTCACCCCTCCACTTT. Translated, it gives CASTKSGTANSPLHF.

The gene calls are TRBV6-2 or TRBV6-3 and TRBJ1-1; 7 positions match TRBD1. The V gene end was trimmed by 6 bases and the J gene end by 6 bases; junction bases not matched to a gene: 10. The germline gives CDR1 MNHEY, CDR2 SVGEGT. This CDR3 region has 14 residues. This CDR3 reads CASSPVGTEAEAFF. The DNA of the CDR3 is TGTGCCAGCAGCCCCGTTGGGACAGAGGCTGAAGCTTTCTTT.

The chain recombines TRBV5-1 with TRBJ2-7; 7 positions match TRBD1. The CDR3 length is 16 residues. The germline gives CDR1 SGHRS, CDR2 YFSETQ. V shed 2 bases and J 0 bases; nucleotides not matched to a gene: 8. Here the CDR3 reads CASSLQTGLSSYEQYF. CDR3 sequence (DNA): TGCGCCAGCAGCTTACAGACAGGGCTTAGCTCCTACGAGCAGTACTTC.

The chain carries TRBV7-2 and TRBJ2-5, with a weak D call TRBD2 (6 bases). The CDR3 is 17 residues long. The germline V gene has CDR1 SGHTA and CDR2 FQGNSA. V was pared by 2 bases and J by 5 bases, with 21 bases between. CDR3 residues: CASSLTGERFRTETQYF. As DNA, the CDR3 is TGTGCCAGCAGCTTAACGGGAGAGAGGTTCCGAACGGAGACCCAGTACTTC.

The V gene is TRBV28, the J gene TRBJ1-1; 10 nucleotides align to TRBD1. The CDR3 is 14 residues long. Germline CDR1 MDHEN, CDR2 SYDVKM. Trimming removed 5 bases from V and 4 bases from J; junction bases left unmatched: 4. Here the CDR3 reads CASSPGQGVTEAFF. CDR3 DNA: TGTGCCAGCAGTCCCGGACAGGGGGTCACTGAAGCTTTCTTT.

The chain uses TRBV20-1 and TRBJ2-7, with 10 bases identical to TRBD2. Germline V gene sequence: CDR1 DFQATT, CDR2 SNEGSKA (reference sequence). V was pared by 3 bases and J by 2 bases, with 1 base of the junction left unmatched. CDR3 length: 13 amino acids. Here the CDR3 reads CSASGLAAYEQYF. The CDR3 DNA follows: TGCAGTGCTAGTGGACTAGCGGCCTACGAGCAGTACTTC.

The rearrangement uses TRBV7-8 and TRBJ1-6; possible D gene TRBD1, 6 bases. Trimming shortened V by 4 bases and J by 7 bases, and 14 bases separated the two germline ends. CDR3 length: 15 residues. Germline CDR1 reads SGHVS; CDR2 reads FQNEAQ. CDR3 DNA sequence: TGTGCCAGCAGCTCACAGGGAGCTTCAAATTCACCCCTCCACTTT. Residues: CASSSQGASNSPLHF. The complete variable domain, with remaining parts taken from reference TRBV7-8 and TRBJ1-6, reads GAGVSQSPRYKVAKRGQDVALRCDPISGHVSLFWYQQALGQGPEFLTYFQNEAQLDKSGLPSDRFFAERPEGSVSTLKIQRTQQEDSAVYLCASSSQGASNSPLHFGNGTRLTVT.

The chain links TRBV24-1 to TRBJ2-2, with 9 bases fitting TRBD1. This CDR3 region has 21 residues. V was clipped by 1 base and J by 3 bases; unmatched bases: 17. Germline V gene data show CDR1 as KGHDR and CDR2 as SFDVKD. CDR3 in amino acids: CATSDLSGQGVGSAHTGELFF. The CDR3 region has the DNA TGTGCCACCAGTGATTTATCGGGACAGGGCGTCGGGAGCGCCCACACCGGGGAGCTGTTTTTT.

The CDR3 bases are TGTGCCAGCAGCTTGGCCTCCAGGGGCAACACCGGGGAGCTGTTTTTT. Translating it yields CASSLASRGNTGELFF. The chain joins TRBV5-6 to TRBJ2-2; D may be TRBD1 (6 bases). Germline V lookup: CDR1 SGHDT, CDR2 YYEEEE. CDR3 length equals 16 residues. V lost 0 bases and J lost 2, with 11 bases in between.